This TCR beta chain was sequenced for a study of early stage breast cancer tumors. Study-level findings and limits: Tumors had around 2.5-fold higher T cell density than normal breast. Bulk DNA sequencing of unsorted cells missed chain pairing and markers.

Comments on this clone: Antigen unknown.

Assay: immunoSEQ multiplex PCR; the TCRdb copy retains only in-frame clones and omits some. Counted here are some 28,000 clones, 80% occurring once; the ten biggest clones make up roughly 13%. Germline assignment: CDR1 SGHVS and CDR2 FNYEAQ. With V trimmed by 1 base and J by 0 bases, 6 bases remained unmatched. The CDR3 sequence is 17 residues long. The material sequenced was blood. The receptor was derived from a person aged 55 to 69 with breast cancer. The chain links TRBV7-6 to TRBJ2-3, with TRBD2 identical over 8 bases. The CDR3 sequence: CASSLGPRGGSTDTQYF. CDR3 DNA sequence: TGTGCCAGCAGCTTAGGGCCCCGCGGGGGGAGCACAGATACGCAGTATTTT.